The 15 T cell receptor beta chains reported below all come from one sample, sequenced in a study of T cell responses to AZD1222 COVID-19 vaccine. Sequenced by immunoSEQ multiplex PCR; TCRdb stores in-frame clones only, minus some. The sample lists approximately 31,000 clones; approximately 90% were seen once. This material consisted of peripheral blood, taken 28 days after the second AZD1222 dose. All receptors derive from an adult who received the AZD1222 COVID-19 vaccine.

The genes are TRBV2 and TRBJ2-1; a possible D gene is TRBD1 (6 bases). V was cut by 2 bases and J by 4 bases, with 9 bases left in between. Germline loops: CDR1 SNHLY, CDR2 FYNNEI. This CDR3 has 14 amino acids. The CDR3 DNA is TGTGCCAGCAGTGAACGCAGGGGTTACAATGAGCAGTTCTTC. This codes for CASSERRGYNEQFF.

The chain carries TRBV6-5 and TRBJ1-2; 8 bases are a match to TRBD1. J was trimmed by 7 bases and V by 7 bases; bases with no gene match: 5. From germline, CDR1 is MNHEY and CDR2 SVGAGI. The CDR3 is 12 residues long. The CDR3 DNA is TGTGCCAGCACTCAGCAGGGGGCTGGCTACACCTTC. This sequence encodes CASTQQGAGYTF.

This clone is a singleton in its sample. The V gene is TRBV5-6, the J gene TRBJ1-5, with unresolved D. The V end lost 7 bases, the J end lost 0 bases, and 14 bases lay between the germline ends. Germline CDR1 and CDR2: SGHDT and YYEEEE. The CDR3 sequence is 15 residues long. CDR3 coding DNA: TGTGCCAGCGGATTCGGGGTGGATAGCAATCAGCCCCAGCATTTT. It translates to CASGFGVDSNQPQHF.

V gene TRBV4-3 combines with J gene TRBJ1-5, with D hard to call. Trimming removed 0 bases from V and 3 bases from J, with 18 bases in between. Germline V gives CDR1 LGHNA, CDR2 YSLEER. The CDR3 sequence is 18 residues long. CDR3 amino acids: CASSQDWVGAFSNQPQHF. The CDR3 coding sequence is TGCGCCAGCAGCCAAGATTGGGTAGGAGCCTTCTCCAATCAGCCCCAGCATTTT.

This rearrangement joins TRBV2 to TRBJ2-3; 10 bases line up with TRBD2. This CDR3 spans 15 amino acids. Per the germline V gene, CDR1 is SNHLY and CDR2 is FYNNEI. After removal of 4 bases from V and 4 bases from J, the junction contained 5 bases not matched to a gene. The CDR3 bases are TGTGCCAGCAGTGTAAGGCTAGCGGGGGCAGATACGCAGTATTTT. Protein sequence: CASSVRLAGADTQYF. Together with reference TRBV2 and TRBJ2-3, the CDR3 gives the full variable domain: EPEVTQTPSHQVTQMGQEVILRCVPISNHLYFYWYRQILGQKVEFLVSFYNNEISEKSEIFDDQFSVERPDGSNFTLKIRSTKLEDSAMYFCASSVRLAGADTQYFGPGTRLTVL.

The chain joins TRBV18 to TRBJ2-5; the D is unclear. The CDR3 has 14 amino acids. Germline assignment: CDR1 KGHSH and CDR2 LQKENI. Trimming removed 1 base at V and 2 bases at J, with 8 bases between. CDR3 in amino acids: CASSPLSDQETQYF. In DNA, the CDR3 is TGTGCCAGCTCACCACTGTCCGATCAAGAGACCCAGTACTTC. Full variable domain (outside the CDR3, taken from reference TRBV18 and TRBJ2-5): NAGVMQNPRHLVRRRGQEARLRCSPMKGHSHVYWYRQLPEEGLKFMVYLQKENIIDESGMPKERFSAEFPKEGPSILRIQQVVRGDSAAYFCASSPLSDQETQYFGPGTRLLVL.

V and J are TRBV9 and TRBJ2-7; 13 nucleotides match TRBD2. The CDR3 runs 16 residues. V trimming: 0 bases; J trimming: 2 bases; junction bases outside the gene matches: 2. Looked up from germline, CDR1 is SGDLS and CDR2 is YYNGEE. CDR3 residues: CASSVGGLAGTYEQYF. For the CDR3, the DNA is TGTGCCAGCAGCGTAGGGGGACTAGCGGGGACCTACGAGCAGTACTTC.

The V and J genes are TRBV6-5 and TRBJ1-5, with D possibly TRBD1 on 6 matching bases. V lost 5 bases and J lost 2, with 13 bases in between. The CDR3 loop spans 15 amino acids. Germline loops: CDR1 MNHEY, CDR2 SVGAGI. In nucleotides, the CDR3 is TGTGCCAGCAGTACAGGGACCGTGGGCAATCAGCCCCAGCATTTT. Its protein product is CASSTGTVGNQPQHF.

This clone was found once. The V and J genes are TRBV19 and TRBJ2-6; a possible D gene is TRBD1 (6 bases). This CDR3 has 15 residues. V gave up 4 bases and J gave up 2 bases, with 9 bases separating them. Germline-derived CDR1 and CDR2 are LNHDA and SQIVND (reference sequence). The CDR3 protein is CASSTTGTGANVLTF. CDR3 in DNA: TGTGCCAGTAGTACTACAGGGACTGGGGCCAACGTCCTGACTTTC.

The CDR3 DNA is TGCGCCAGCAGCTTGTTGTTTTCCGGCTACACCTTC. Its translation is CASSLLFSGYTF. This chain uses TRBV5-1 with TRBJ1-2, with D unclear. V was clipped by 1 base and J by 8 bases, with 9 bases between them. The CDR3 runs 12 residues. CDR1 is SGHRS and CDR2 is YFSETQ in the germline V gene.

This chain connects TRBV5-1 to TRBJ2-7; 9 bases are a match to TRBD1. Looked up from germline, CDR1 is SGHRS and CDR2 is YFSETQ. The length of the CDR3 is 15 residues. J lost 6 bases, V lost 0 bases, and 7 bases had no gene match. The CDR3 DNA reads as TGCGCCAGCAGCTTGGGAGGACAGGGGATCCTCGAGCAGTACTTC. Its protein is CASSLGGQGILEQYF.

This clone is a singleton in its sample. The CDR3 protein is CASSPPAGGELFF. The CDR3 DNA sequence: TGTGCCAGCTCACCACCGGCAGGCGGGGAGCTGTTTTTT. This rearrangement joins TRBV18 to TRBJ2-2; D is unclear. The V and J ends lost 0 bases and 7 bases respectively, with 6 bases between them. The CDR3 sequence is 13 residues long. Looked up from germline, CDR1 is KGHSH and CDR2 is LQKENI.

The rearrangement links TRBV5-4 to TRBJ1-1; D is perhaps TRBD1 (6 bases). V lost 4 bases, J lost 6 bases, and 16 bases lay in between. The CDR3 is made up of 14 amino acids. The germline V gene has CDR1 SGHNT and CDR2 YYREEE (reference sequence). CDR3 in DNA: TGTGCCAGCAGCCGGACAGTGGACGAGTCTGAAGCTTTCTTT. Its protein is CASSRTVDESEAFF. The full variable domain, rest sourced from reference TRBV5-4 and TRBJ1-1, is ETGVTQSPTHLIKTRGQQVTLRCSSQSGHNTVSWYQQALGQGPQFIFQYYREEENGRGNFPPRFSGLQFPNYSSELNVNALELDDSALYLCASSRTVDESEAFFGQGTRLTVV.

The genes are TRBV7-2 and TRBJ2-2; TRBD2 might be the D (6 bases). CDR3 length: 14 residues. Germline loops: CDR1 SGHTA, CDR2 FQGNSA. Trimming took 3 bases from V and 1 from J, leaving 6 bases between them. The CDR3 sequence is CASSFGGNTGELFF. Here the CDR3 DNA reads TGTGCCAGCAGCTTCGGGGGGAACACCGGGGAGCTGTTTTTT.

This chain uses TRBV6-5 with TRBJ1-1; TRBD1 matches at 7 bases. This CDR3 is 15 amino acids long. The germline V gene has CDR1 MNHEY and CDR2 SVGAGI. In DNA form, the CDR3 reads TGTGTACACAGGGGTACGGCTTTCGAGAACACTGAAGCTTTCTTT. This encodes CVHRGTAFENTEAFF.